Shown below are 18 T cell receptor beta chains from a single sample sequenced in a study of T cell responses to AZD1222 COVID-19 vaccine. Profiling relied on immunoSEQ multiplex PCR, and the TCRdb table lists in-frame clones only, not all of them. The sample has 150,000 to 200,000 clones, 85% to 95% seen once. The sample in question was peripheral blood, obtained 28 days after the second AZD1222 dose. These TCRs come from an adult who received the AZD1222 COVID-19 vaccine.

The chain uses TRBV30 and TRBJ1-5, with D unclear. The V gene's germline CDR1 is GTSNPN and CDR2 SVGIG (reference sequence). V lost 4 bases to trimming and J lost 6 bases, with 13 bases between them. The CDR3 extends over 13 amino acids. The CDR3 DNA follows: TGTGCCTGGACTTCAGGAGCAACTCAGCCCCAGCATTTT. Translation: CAWTSGATQPQHF.

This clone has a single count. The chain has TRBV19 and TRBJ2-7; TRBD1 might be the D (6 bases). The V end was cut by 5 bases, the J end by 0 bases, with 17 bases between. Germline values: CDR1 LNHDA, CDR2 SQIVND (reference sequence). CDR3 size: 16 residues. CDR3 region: CASSPDRHEGSYEQYF. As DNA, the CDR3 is TGTGCCAGTAGTCCCGACAGGCATGAGGGCTCCTACGAGCAGTACTTC.

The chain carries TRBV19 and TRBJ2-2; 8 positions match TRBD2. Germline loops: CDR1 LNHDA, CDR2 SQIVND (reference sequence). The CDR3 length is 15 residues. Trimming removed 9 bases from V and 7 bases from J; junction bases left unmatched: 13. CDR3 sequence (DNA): TGTGCCAGCACCCCTTCGGGAGGGGTCAACGGGGAGCTGTTTTTT. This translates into CASTPSGGVNGELFF.

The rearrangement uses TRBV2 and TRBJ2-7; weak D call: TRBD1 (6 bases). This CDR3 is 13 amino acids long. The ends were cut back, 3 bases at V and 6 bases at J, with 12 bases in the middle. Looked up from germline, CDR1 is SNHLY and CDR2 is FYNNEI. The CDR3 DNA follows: TGTGCCAGCAGTGACAGGGGATGGGGCGAGCAGTACTTC. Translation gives CASSDRGWGEQYF.

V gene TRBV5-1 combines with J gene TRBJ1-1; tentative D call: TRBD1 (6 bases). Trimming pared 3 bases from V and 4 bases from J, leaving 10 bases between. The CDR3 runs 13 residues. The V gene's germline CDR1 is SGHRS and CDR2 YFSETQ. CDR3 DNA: TGCGCCAGCAGCTCGGGGGGCTCCACTGAAGCTTTCTTT. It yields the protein CASSSGGSTEAFF.

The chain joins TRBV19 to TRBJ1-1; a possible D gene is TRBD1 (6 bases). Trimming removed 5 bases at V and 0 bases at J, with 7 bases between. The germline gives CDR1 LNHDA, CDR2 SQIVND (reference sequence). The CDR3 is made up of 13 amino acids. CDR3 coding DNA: TGTGCCAGTAGTCAGGGGTTGAACACTGAAGCTTTCTTT. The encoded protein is CASSQGLNTEAFF.

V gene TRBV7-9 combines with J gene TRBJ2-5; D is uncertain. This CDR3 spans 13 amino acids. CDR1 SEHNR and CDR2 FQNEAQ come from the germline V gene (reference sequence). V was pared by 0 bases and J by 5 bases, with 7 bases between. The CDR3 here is CASSLARLETQYF. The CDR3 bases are TGTGCCAGCAGCTTAGCCAGGTTGGAGACCCAGTACTTC.

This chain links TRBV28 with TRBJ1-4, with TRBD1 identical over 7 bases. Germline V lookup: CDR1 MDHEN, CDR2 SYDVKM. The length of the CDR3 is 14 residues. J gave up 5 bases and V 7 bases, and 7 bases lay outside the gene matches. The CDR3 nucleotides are TGTGCCAGCACCCTTACAGGGGTGAATGAAAAACTGTTTTTT. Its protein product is CASTLTGVNEKLFF. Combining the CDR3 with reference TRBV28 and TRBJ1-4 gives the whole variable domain DVKVTQSSRYLVKRTGEKVFLECVQDMDHENMFWYRQDPGLGLRLIYFSYDVKMKEKGDIPEGYSVSREKKERFSLILESASTNQTSMYLCASTLTGVNEKLFFGSGTQLSVL.

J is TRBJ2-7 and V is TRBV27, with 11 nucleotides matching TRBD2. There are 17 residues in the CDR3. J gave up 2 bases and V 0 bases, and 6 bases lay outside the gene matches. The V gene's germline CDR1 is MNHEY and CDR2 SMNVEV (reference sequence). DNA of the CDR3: TGTGCCAGCAGTTTATCAGGGATAGCGGGAGGGACCTACGAGCAGTACTTC. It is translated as CASSLSGIAGGTYEQYF.

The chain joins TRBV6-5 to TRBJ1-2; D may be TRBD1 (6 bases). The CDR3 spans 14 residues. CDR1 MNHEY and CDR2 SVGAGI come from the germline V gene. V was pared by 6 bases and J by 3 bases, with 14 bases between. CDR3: CASRARGGDYGYTF. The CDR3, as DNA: TGTGCCAGCAGGGCAAGAGGGGGGGACTATGGCTACACCTTC.

CDR3 loop: CASSLVPGTNTGELFF. Here the CDR3 DNA reads TGCGCCAGCAGCTTGGTCCCGGGCACGAACACCGGGGAGCTGTTTTTT. This chain connects TRBV5-1 to TRBJ2-2, with no clear D. Germline-derived CDR1 and CDR2 are SGHRS and YFSETQ. V lost 0 bases and J lost 0, with 9 bases in between. This CDR3 region has 16 residues. The whole variable domain, remainder taken from reference TRBV5-1 and TRBJ2-2, is KAGVTQTPRYLIKTRGQQVTLSCSPISGHRSVSWYQQTPGQGLQFLFEYFSETQRNKGNFPGRFSGRQFSNSRSEMNVSTLELGDSALYLCASSLVPGTNTGELFFGEGSRLTVL.

The CDR3 is CASSAVSQTAADTQYF. The CDR3, as DNA: TGTGCCAGCAGCGCTGTGTCCCAGACTGCGGCAGATACGCAGTATTTT. The chain joins TRBV9 to TRBJ2-3; no clear D gene. The ends were cut back, 3 bases at V and 4 bases at J, with 18 bases in the middle. The germline V gene has CDR1 SGDLS and CDR2 YYNGEE. The CDR3 is made up of 16 amino acids.

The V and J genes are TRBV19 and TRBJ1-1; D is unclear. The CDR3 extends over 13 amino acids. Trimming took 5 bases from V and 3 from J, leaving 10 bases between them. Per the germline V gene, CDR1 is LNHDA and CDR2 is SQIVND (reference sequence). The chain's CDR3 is CASSWTEDTEAFF. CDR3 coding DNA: TGTGCCAGTAGTTGGACGGAGGACACTGAAGCTTTCTTT.

The CDR3 region has the DNA TGTGCCAGCAGTTCCAGGACAGTCGCCGACTACGAGCAGTACTTC. Translation gives CASSSRTVADYEQYF. The chain combines TRBV28 with TRBJ2-7, with a possible D match to TRBD1 (6 bases). With 4 bases removed from V and 3 bases from J, the gap between germline ends came to 16 bases. Germline loops: CDR1 MDHEN, CDR2 SYDVKM. The CDR3 totals 15 residues.

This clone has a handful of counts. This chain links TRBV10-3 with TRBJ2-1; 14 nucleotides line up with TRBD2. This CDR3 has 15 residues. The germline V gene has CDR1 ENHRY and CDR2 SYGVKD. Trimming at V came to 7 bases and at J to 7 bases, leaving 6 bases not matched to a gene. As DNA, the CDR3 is TGTGCCATCAAAACGGGGACTAGCGGGAGAAATGAGCAGTTCTTC. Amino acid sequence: CAIKTGTSGRNEQFF.

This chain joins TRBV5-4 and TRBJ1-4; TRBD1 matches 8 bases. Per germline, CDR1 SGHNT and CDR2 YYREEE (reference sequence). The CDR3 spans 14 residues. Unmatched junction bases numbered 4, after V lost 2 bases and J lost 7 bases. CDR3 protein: CASSFDRGGEKLFF. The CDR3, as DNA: TGTGCCAGCAGCTTTGACAGGGGTGGTGAAAAACTGTTTTTT. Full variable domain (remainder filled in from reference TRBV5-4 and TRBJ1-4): ETGVTQSPTHLIKTRGQQVTLRCSSQSGHNTVSWYQQALGQGPQFIFQYYREEENGRGNFPPRFSGLQFPNYSSELNVNALELDDSALYLCASSFDRGGEKLFFGSGTQLSVL.

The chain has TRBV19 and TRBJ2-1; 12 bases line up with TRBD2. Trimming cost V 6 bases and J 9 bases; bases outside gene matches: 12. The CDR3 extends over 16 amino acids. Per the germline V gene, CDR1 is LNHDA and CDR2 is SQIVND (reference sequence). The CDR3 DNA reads TGTGCCAGTAGGCAAGAGGCTAGCGGGAGGGCGGGTGAGCAGTTCTTC. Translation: CASRQEASGRAGEQFF.

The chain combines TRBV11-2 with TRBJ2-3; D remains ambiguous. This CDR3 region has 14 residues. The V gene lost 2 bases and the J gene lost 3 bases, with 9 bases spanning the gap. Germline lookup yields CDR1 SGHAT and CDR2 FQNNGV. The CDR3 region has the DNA TGTGCCAGCAGCTTAAAACTACCTACAGATACGCAGTATTTT. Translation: CASSLKLPTDTQYF.